The clone carrying this TCR beta chain has just a few counts. The antigen is unknown. The protocol was immunoSEQ multiplex PCR, while the TCRdb copy is restricted to in-frame clones and leaves out a portion. The data contain 150,000 to 250,000 clones, about 81% of them singletons. This sample was taken from a study of cytomegalovirus exposure and HLA in healthy donors. Overall study findings and caveats: Most TCRs appeared rarely, but some public TCRs recurred in many donors.

Germline CDR1 is MRHNA and CDR2 is SNTAGT. The CDR3 runs 13 residues. J lost 3 bases, V lost 8 bases, and 0 bases had no gene match. V gene TRBV6-4 combines with J gene TRBJ2-2, with 10 bases matching TRBD1. This receptor was obtained from a woman in her 30s in good health and CMV-seronegative. Sequencing input: PBMCs. DNA of the CDR3: TGTGCCAGCGGGACAGGGGACACCGGGGAGCTGTTTTTT. This codes for CASGTGDTGELFF.